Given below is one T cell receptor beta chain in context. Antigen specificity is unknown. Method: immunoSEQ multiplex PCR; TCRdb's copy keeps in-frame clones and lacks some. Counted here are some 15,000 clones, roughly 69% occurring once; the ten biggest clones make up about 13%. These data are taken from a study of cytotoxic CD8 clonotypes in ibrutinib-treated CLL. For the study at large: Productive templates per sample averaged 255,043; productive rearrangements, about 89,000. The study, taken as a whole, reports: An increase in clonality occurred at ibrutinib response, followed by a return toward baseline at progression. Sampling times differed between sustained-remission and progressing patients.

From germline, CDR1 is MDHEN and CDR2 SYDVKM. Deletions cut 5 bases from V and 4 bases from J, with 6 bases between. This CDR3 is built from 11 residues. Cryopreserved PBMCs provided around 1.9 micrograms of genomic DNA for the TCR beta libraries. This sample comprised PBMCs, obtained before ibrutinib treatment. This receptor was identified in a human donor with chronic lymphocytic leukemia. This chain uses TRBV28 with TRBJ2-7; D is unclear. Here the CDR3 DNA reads TGTGCCAGCAGTCAAAGATACGAGCAGTACTTC. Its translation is CASSQRYEQYF.